Listed here are 20 T cell receptor beta chains from one sample, sequenced in a study of cytomegalovirus exposure and HLA in healthy donors. The protocol was immunoSEQ multiplex PCR, while the TCRdb copy is restricted to in-frame clones and leaves out a portion. In the table there are 110,000 or so clones, 75% to 90% of which are singletons. Material: PBMCs. These TCRs come from a man between 18 and 29 years old in good health and CMV-seropositive.

J is TRBJ1-1 and V is TRBV7-2; D gene ambiguous. Germline values: CDR1 SGHTA, CDR2 FQGNSA. V was shortened by 5 bases and J by 8 bases, with 18 bases between the two germline ends. This CDR3 is built from 14 residues. The CDR3 sequence: CASSHELGLSEAFF. CDR3 DNA: TGTGCCAGCAGCCATGAGCTAGGACTCTCCGAAGCTTTCTTT.

V gene TRBV6-5 combines with J gene TRBJ1-2, with TRBD1 matching over 7 bases. Trimming cost V 5 bases and J 6 bases; bases outside gene matches: 9. Germline V gives CDR1 MNHEY, CDR2 SVGAGI. The CDR3 is 14 residues long. CDR3 amino acids: CASSRDSNLDGYTF. Written as DNA, the CDR3 is TGTGCCAGCAGTCGGGACAGCAACCTAGATGGCTACACCTTC.

The chain joins TRBV5-1 to TRBJ2-2, with a possible D match to TRBD1 (6 bases). CDR1 is SGHRS and CDR2 is YFSETQ in the germline V gene. V lost 1 base to trimming and J lost 6 bases, with 13 bases between them. The CDR3 is made up of 15 amino acids. The CDR3 reads CASSLMTGQSGELFF. The CDR3 DNA follows: TGCGCCAGCAGCTTGATGACAGGCCAGTCCGGGGAGCTGTTTTTT. The full variable domain, in which reference TRBV5-1 and TRBJ2-2 provide the parts outside the CDR3, is KAGVTQTPRYLIKTRGQQVTLSCSPISGHRSVSWYQQTPGQGLQFLFEYFSETQRNKGNFPGRFSGRQFSNSRSEMNVSTLELGDSALYLCASSLMTGQSGELFFGEGSRLTVL.

The chain joins TRBV7-6 to TRBJ2-1, with D unresolved. The CDR3 sequence is 12 residues long. The germline gives CDR1 SGHVS, CDR2 FNYEAQ. V dropped 5 bases and J dropped 8 bases, with 10 bases sitting between them. Here the CDR3 reads CASSLIADEQFF. The CDR3 DNA reads as TGTGCCAGCAGCCTCATAGCAGATGAGCAGTTCTTC.

This clone showed up just a few times. The gene calls are TRBV21-1 and TRBJ2-5; TRBD1, the D gene given by the table, was not confirmed from the DNA. TRBV21-1 corresponds to a pseudogene. This CDR3 contains 14 residues. CDR3 in DNA: TGTGCCAGCTTCCTCCGGGACAGGGAAGAGACCCAGTACTTC. Residues: CASFLRDREETQYF.

CDR3 residues: CSGTSGGSKEQYF. The CDR3 DNA reads as TGCAGCGGGACTAGCGGGGGTTCGAAAGAGCAGTACTTC. This sequence joins TRBV29-1 and TRBJ2-7, with 13 bases matching TRBD2. Per the germline V gene, CDR1 is SQVTM and CDR2 is ANQGSEA. The CDR3 spans 13 residues. Germline trimming cut 7 bases from V and 7 bases from J; bases unmatched to any gene: 7.

This chain's CDR3 is CAWSFTDRLGYTF. In nucleotides, the CDR3 is TGTGCCTGGAGTTTTACGGACAGGCTTGGCTACACCTTC. J is TRBJ1-2 and V is TRBV30, with 7 bases lining up with TRBD1. Germline loops: CDR1 GTSNPN, CDR2 SVGIG (reference sequence). Trimming took 2 bases from V and 7 from J; bases not matched to a gene: 7. This CDR3 comprises 13 residues. Based on the CDR3 plus reference TRBV30 and TRBJ1-2, the full variable domain is SQTIHQWPATLVQPVGSPLSLECTVEGTSNPNLYWYRQAAGRGLQLLFYSVGIGQISSEVPQNLSASRPQDRQFILSSKKLLLSDSGFYLCAWSFTDRLGYTFGSGTRLTVV.

The V gene is TRBV6-5, the J gene TRBJ2-5; a weak D match, TRBD1 (5 bases). From germline, CDR1 is MNHEY and CDR2 SVGAGI. The V gene lost 0 bases and the J gene lost 2 bases, with 7 bases spanning the gap. This CDR3 has 14 residues. The CDR3 region is CASSYSRQQETQYF. Here the CDR3 DNA reads TGTGCCAGCAGTTACTCCCGACAGCAAGAGACCCAGTACTTC.

The V and J genes are TRBV11-2 and TRBJ2-1; 8 bases map to TRBD2. The CDR3 length is 16 residues. Germline V CDR1 and CDR2: SGHAT, FQNNGV. Trimming at V came to 6 bases and at J to 0 bases, leaving 7 bases not matched to a gene. The DNA for the CDR3 is TGTGCCAGCAGGGGTATAGCGGGGAGCTCCTACAATGAGCAGTTCTTC. Its translation: CASRGIAGSSYNEQFF. The full variable domain, completed using reference TRBV11-2 and TRBJ2-1, is EAGVAQSPRYKIIEKRQSVAFWCNPISGHATLYWYQQILGQGPKLLIQFQNNGVVDDSQLPKDRFSAERLKGVDSTLKIQPAKLEDSAVYLCASRGIAGSSYNEQFFGPGTRLTVL.

The chain recombines TRBV6-1 with TRBJ2-1, with 9 bases fitting TRBD1. In germline, CDR1 is MNHNS, CDR2 SASEGT. The CDR3 spans 16 residues. Unmatched junction bases numbered 5, after V lost 2 bases and J lost 3 bases. The chain's CDR3 is CASSEWGQGHYNEQFF. CDR3 sequence (DNA): TGTGCCAGCAGTGAATGGGGACAGGGCCACTACAATGAGCAGTTCTTC.

The chain carries TRBV10-2 and TRBJ1-4; D is unresolved. CDR3 size: 13 residues. V was trimmed by 6 bases and J by 3 bases, leaving 8 bases between them. Per the germline V gene, CDR1 is WSHSY and CDR2 is SAAADI. CDR3 protein: CASRRVPNEKLFF. The CDR3 region has the DNA TGCGCCAGCAGACGGGTTCCTAATGAAAAACTGTTTTTT.

The chain employs TRBV6-1 and TRBJ1-6; a weak D match, TRBD1 (5 bases). The V end was cut by 4 bases, the J end by 0 bases, with 13 bases between. This CDR3 contains 17 residues. Per germline, CDR1 MNHNS and CDR2 SASEGT. The CDR3 coding sequence is TGTGCCAGCAGTGCGTGGGGGGGAAGCTCCTATAATTCACCCCTCCACTTT. As protein: CASSAWGGSSYNSPLHF.

This sequence joins TRBV9 and TRBJ2-7, with 11 nucleotides matching TRBD1. The CDR3 has 18 residues. Per the germline V gene, CDR1 is SGDLS and CDR2 is YYNGEE. V lost 4 bases to trimming and J lost 3 bases; unmatched junction nucleotides: 15. CDR3 in DNA: TGTGCCAGCAGCATTGGACAGGGGGCGCGGGGAATCTACTACGAGCAGTACTTC. Its translation: CASSIGQGARGIYYEQYF.

This clone ranks as medium-sized. The J gene is TRBJ2-2, the V gene TRBV2; maybe TRBD1 (6 bases). Trimming removed 8 bases from V and 5 bases from J, with 6 bases in between. Germline V CDR1 and CDR2: SNHLY, FYNNEI. The CDR3 contains 11 residues. This CDR3 reads CASQGTGELFF. The CDR3 nucleotides are TGTGCCAGCCAGGGGACCGGGGAGCTGTTTTTT.

Written as DNA, the CDR3 is TGTGCCAGCAGCTTGACACAGGGGACTGAAGCTTTCTTT. This gives the protein CASSLTQGTEAFF. The chain uses TRBV7-2 and TRBJ1-1; 7 positions agree with TRBD1. Losses at the gene ends were 3 bases for V and 5 bases for J; bases not matched to a gene: 3. There are 13 residues in the CDR3. Germline V gene data show CDR1 as SGHTA and CDR2 as FQGNSA.

The chain joins TRBV9 to TRBJ1-1; 8 positions match TRBD1. V lost 2 bases and J lost 4; bases outside the gene matches: 4. The CDR3 contains 14 residues. Germline CDR1 reads SGDLS; CDR2 reads YYNGEE. The CDR3 DNA follows: TGTGCCAGCAGCGTCCGAACAGGGGGCACTGAAGCTTTCTTT. Its translation is CASSVRTGGTEAFF.

V is TRBV7-2 and J is TRBJ1-4, with TRBD1 identical over 11 bases. V was pared by 11 bases and J by 7 bases, with 6 bases of the junction left unmatched. Germline CDR1 and CDR2: SGHTA and FQGNSA. This CDR3 contains 13 residues. The CDR3 sequence: CASRGTGGEKLFF. Written as DNA, the CDR3 is TGTGCCTCCCGGGGGACAGGGGGTGAAAAACTGTTTTTT.

The chain has TRBV7-8 and TRBJ1-2; no reliable D call. With 1 base removed from V and 2 bases from J, the gap between germline ends came to 14 bases. Germline CDR1 is SGHVS and CDR2 is FQNEAQ. The CDR3 runs 16 residues. This chain's CDR3 is CASSLGGKDLNYGYTF. CDR3 nucleotide sequence: TGTGCCAGCAGCTTAGGAGGGAAGGACCTCAACTATGGCTACACCTTC.

The chain employs TRBV2 and TRBJ2-3; 7 bases agree with TRBD1. Germline CDR1 is SNHLY and CDR2 is FYNNEI. J lost 2 bases, V lost 5 bases, and 7 bases had no gene match. There are 15 residues in the CDR3. Written as DNA, the CDR3 is TGTGCCAGCAGTTGGGACAGACCGGCCACAGATACGCAGTATTTT. It is translated as CASSWDRPATDTQYF.

The chain links TRBV6-5 to TRBJ1-4; D gene unclear. In germline, CDR1 is MNHEY, CDR2 SVGAGI. CDR3 length equals 15 residues. V was shortened by 2 bases and J by 7 bases, with 14 bases between the two germline ends. CDR3 DNA sequence: TGTGCCAGCAGTTACGTGTTGGGTGGAGGTGAAAAACTGTTTTTT. Protein: CASSYVLGGGEKLFF.